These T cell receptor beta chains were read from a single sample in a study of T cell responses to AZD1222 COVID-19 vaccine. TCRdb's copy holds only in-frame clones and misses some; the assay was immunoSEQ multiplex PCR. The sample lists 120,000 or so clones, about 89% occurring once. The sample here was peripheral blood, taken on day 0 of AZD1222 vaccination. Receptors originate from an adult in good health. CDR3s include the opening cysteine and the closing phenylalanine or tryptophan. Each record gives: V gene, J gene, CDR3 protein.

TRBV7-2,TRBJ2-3,CASSVLGAGGTDTQYF
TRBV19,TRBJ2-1,CASSIPPRGEQFF
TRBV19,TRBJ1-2,CASSIDLGPAGGYTF
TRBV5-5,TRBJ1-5,CASSGGHSNQPQHF
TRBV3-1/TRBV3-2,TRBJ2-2,CASSQFRRDLTTGELFF
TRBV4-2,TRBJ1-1,CASSQERVTEAFF
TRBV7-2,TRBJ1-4,CASSSTGGTEKLFF
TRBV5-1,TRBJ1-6,CASSLDAGTGSPLHF
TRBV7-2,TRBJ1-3,CASSLEFGSSGNTIYF
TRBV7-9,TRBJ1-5,CASSLEGGVQPQHF
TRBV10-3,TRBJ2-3,CAISLGTSPIIDTQYF
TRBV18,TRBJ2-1,CASSPAGTARSYNEQFF
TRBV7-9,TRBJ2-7,CASSLDSELDEQYF
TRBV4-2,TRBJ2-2,CASSQDVGPTGELFF
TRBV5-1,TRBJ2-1,CASSLGLAGLGSYNEQFF
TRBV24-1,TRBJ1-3,CATSDFSGAGNTIYF
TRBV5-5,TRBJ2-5,CASSSSTGKGETQYF
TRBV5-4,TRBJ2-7,CASSSGSAAYEQYF
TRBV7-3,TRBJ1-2,CASSAVPGVNYGYTF
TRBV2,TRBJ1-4,CASSEPGSNEKLFF
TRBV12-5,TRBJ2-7,CASGDRGSSYEQYF
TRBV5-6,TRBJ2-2,CASSLGGGTGELFF
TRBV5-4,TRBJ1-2,CASSLASGDGYTF
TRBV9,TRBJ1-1,CASSVSDVNTEAFF
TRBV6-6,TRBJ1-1,CASIKGLETEAFF
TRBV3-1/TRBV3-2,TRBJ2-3,CASSQDQAGGADTQYF
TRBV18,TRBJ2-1,CASSPPLAGPYNEQFF
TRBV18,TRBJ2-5,CASSPTLAGEETQYF
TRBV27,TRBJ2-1,CASSKWTNNEQFF
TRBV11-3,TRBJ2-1,CASSFHGGSYNEQFF
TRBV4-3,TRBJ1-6,CASSQVERNNSPLHF
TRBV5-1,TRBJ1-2,CASSLDSGLYGYTF
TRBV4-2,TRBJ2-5,CASSQGRAGETQYF
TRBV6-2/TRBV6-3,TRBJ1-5,CASSPGQAAPPQHF
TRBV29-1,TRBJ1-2,CSVESGRDGYTF
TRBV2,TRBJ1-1,CASSEWTGGAFF
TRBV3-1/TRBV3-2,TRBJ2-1,CASSPGTSGDNEQFF
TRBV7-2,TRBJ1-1,CASSFKAGGTEAFF
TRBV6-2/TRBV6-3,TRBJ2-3,CASTPGTSDTQYF
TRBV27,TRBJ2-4,CASSWRGRSPENIQYF
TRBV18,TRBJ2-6,CASSPGGRINVLTF
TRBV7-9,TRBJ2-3,CASSPTMGTDTQYF
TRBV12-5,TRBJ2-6,CASGYGQGAGANVLTF
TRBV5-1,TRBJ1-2,CASSLGQQNYGYTF
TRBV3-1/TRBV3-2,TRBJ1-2,CASSPSGVYGYTF
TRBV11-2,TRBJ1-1,CASSSWTANTEAFF
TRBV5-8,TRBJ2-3,CASSLDPGADTQYF
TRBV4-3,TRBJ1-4,CASSQGGNLGEKLFF
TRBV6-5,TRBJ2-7,CASKYSSSYEQYF
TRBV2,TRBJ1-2,CASSLFIYGYTF
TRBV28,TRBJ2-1,CASKDSYNEQFF
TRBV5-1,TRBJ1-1,CASTISGTGLTEAFF
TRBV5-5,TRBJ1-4,CASSLSSTTNEKLFF